This T cell receptor (beta chain) is from a study of T cells in Graves' hyperthyroidism and ophthalmopathy (dated by TCRdb to between 2018 and 2020). Regarding the complete study: Peripheral blood samples were taken at initial diagnosis, before any treatment was given. TCR V-J signatures able to tell the groups apart were searched for in a discovery cohort of 90 to 100 patients, of whom more than 40 had Graves' ophthalmopathy and 57 had stable Graves' hyperthyroidism. Prospective prediction of ophthalmopathy was tested in an independent validation cohort consisting of some 20 hyperthyroidism patients and more than 15 patients who later progressed to ophthalmopathy. The 100 or so discovery patients were divided at random into training and test sets in a 7:3 ratio. The study also compared thyroid tissue and blood T-cell repertoires from about six Graves' hyperthyroidism patients. Once sampling was done, hyperthyroidism patients were given methimazole at a starting dose of 30 mg daily, whereas ophthalmopathy patients were given high-dose intravenous methylprednisolone. The paper reports TCR Vbeta CDR3 sequencing of 140 or so peripheral blood samples: 43 ophthalmopathy, roughly 74 hyperthyroidism and around 17 progressor patients. Points the paper makes about the study in general: A model built on a 13 V-J signature distinguished ophthalmopathy from stable hyperthyroidism, reaching 85% to 90% sensitivity and approximately 83% specificity in cross-validation and 80%/75% in testing. Most expanded thyroid clonotypes (frequency above 0.001) were also found in blood, which suggests that blood repertoires may mirror thyroid immune responses. During validation, the model predicted progression to ophthalmopathy a median of about 5.9 months ahead of onset, with roughly 65% sensitivity and around 72% specificity. Sample size was not statistically predetermined, and investigators were not blinded to group allocation.

The TCR beta CDR3 regions were amplified from the RNA transcripts. The first round of RT-PCR for the TCR CDR3 was performed with the HTBI primer set and the Qiagen OneStep RT-PCR kit. A second multiplex PCR round built the libraries, followed by size selection and purification. The libraries were sequenced on an Illumina HiSeq2000 using paired-end 100 bp reads. The paper's processing steps were these. Raw data were processed with SOAPnuke, discarding reads with adapters, uncalled bases, mean Phred below 15, or no exact constant-primer or identifier match. High-quality paired reads were merged with COPE v1.2.5, and unique nucleotide sequences were defined as clonotypes. Clonotypes were aligned to IMGT TRBV, TRBD and TRBJ reference segments using MiTCR v1.1. The analysis included only V-J combinations with a frequency above 0.0001, which together covered around 99% of the repertoires. A TCS score was defined as the ratio of F50 (clonal expansion) to E x V (chaos), with BLOSUM62-based TCRdist applied between CDR3 peptides within each V-J. Welch's t-statistics and random forest reduced around 550 V-J features to 13, which were used in a naive Bayes classifier (R e1071). TCRdb trimmed the raw reads at Q25, called clones with MiXCR and kept productive beta chains. Rows with a matching CDR3 protein are joined into one entry that keeps the most common DNA and genes. What appears here as the V and J calls and clone size reflects TCRdb's work, not the paper's. Across this sample there are about 700,000 distinct CDR3 sequences, with 14% seen only once. 10% to 13% of the sample is taken by the ten largest.

This clonotype has ten or more counts. Its specific antigen is unknown. Per-nucleotide qualities are absent, and no much larger clonotype sits a single base away. Stable Graves' hyperthyroidism was defined as no progression to ophthalmopathy during 18 months of follow-up. Hyperthyroidism patients were newly diagnosed, with disease duration under 2 months, and aged 18 to 65 years. Any patient with an uncontrolled infection, another autoimmune disease, pregnancy or lactation was excluded. Diagnoses were based on clinical symptoms, serum thyroxine and TRAb, thyroid ultrasound and orbital computed tomography. Ficoll-Paque density gradient centrifugation was used to isolate PBMCs from 10 ml of fresh peripheral blood. Total RNA was extracted with Trizol reagent, and quality was checked on an Agilent 2100 Bioanalyzer. Trimmed from V: 4 bases; trimmed from J: 6 bases; junction bases lacking a gene match: 15. Measured from the cysteine to the phenylalanine, the CDR3 is 17 residues long. CDR3 DNA only is kept here, 51 bases in frame from base 1. The germline V gene (reference sequence) gives CDR1 as GTSNPN and CDR2 as SVGIG.

The rearranged segments are TRBV30 and TRBJ2-2; 9 middle bases align to TRBD1. The sequencing sample was made of blood. The source is a woman between 18 and 30 years old with Graves' hyperthyroidism. The DNA sequence follows: TGTGCCTGGAAGCAGCTAGTGGGACAGGGTTATGCCGGGGAGCTGTTTTTT. Its protein product is CAWKQLVGQGYAGELFF.